This T cell receptor beta chain was identified in a study of blood T cell repertoires in COVID-19. The CDR3 contains 19 residues. Looked up from germline, CDR1 is MNHEY and CDR2 is SMNVEV (reference sequence). Trimming took 4 bases from V and 2 from J; bases not matched to a gene: 17. Method: immunoSEQ multiplex PCR; TCRdb's copy keeps in-frame clones and lacks some. Of about 98,000 clones listed, around 90% are singletons. This TCR came from a woman between 50 and 59 years old with COVID-19, enrolled during active disease. This chain links TRBV27 with TRBJ2-7, with 10 bases matching TRBD1. Source material: peripheral blood. The CDR3 sequence: CASSSTTGGSSYRPYEQYF. CDR3 sequence (DNA): TGTGCCAGCAGTTCAACGACAGGGGGCTCGTCCTATAGGCCCTACGAGCAGTACTTC.